A selection of T cell receptor beta chains follows, all from one sample in a study of neurological immune-mediated disorders. TCRdb ran MiXCR on the 5' RACE reads and lists one entry per CDR3 protein. The data show 120,000 or so distinct CDR3 sequences, about 3.4% seen once. The specimen sequenced was PBMCs. All receptors derive from a woman aged 30 to 39 with multiple sclerosis. Each CDR3 is given with its conserved first and last residue. Each record gives: D gene, clone size, J gene, V gene, CDR3 DNA, CDR3 protein. A D gene is named only where the DNA matches it firmly. Size is stated for part of the rows, as once, few or many counts, or as a class when the clone is expanded.

D gene: NA
clone size: many
J gene: TRBJ1-1
V gene: TRBV7-2
CDR3 DNA: TGTGCCAGCGACCCGAAGGGTTTCTTT
CDR3 protein: CASDPKGFF

D gene: TRBD2
clone size: many
J gene: TRBJ2-1
V gene: TRBV12-3/TRBV12-4
CDR3 DNA: TGTGCCAGCAGTTTACGGCGGGGGGAGCAGTTCTTC
CDR3 protein: CASSLRRGEQFF

D gene: NA
clone size: NA
J gene: TRBJ1-1
V gene: TRBV12-5
CDR3 DNA: TGTGCTAGTGGTTTGGGCCACCTGGGGACCGACGAAAATTACACTGAAGCTTTCTTT
CDR3 protein: CASGLGHLGTDENYTEAFF

D gene: NA
clone size: NA
J gene: TRBJ1-1
V gene: TRBV3-1
CDR3 DNA: TGTGCCAGCAGCCACTCAAGGCCCGCGGGGGTTACTGAAGCTTTCTTT
CDR3 protein: CASSHSRPAGVTEAFF

D gene: NA
clone size: many
J gene: TRBJ2-1
V gene: TRBV4-1
CDR3 DNA: TGCGCCAGCAGCCAAGCGGGGAGGACCCGCGGGTTGGATGAGCAGTTCTTC
CDR3 protein: CASSQAGRTRGLDEQFF

D gene: TRBD1
clone size: many
J gene: TRBJ1-2
V gene: TRBV5-1
CDR3 DNA: TGCGCCAGCAGCCCGACCGGGACAGGGGTTGGCTACACCTTC
CDR3 protein: CASSPTGTGVGYTF

D gene: NA
clone size: many
J gene: TRBJ2-3
V gene: TRBV7-9
CDR3 DNA: TGTGCCAGCAGCTTAGTCCACACAGATACGCAGTATTTT
CDR3 protein: CASSLVHTDTQYF

D gene: TRBD2
clone size: many
J gene: TRBJ2-1
V gene: TRBV29-1
CDR3 DNA: TGCAGCGTTGAAGCACCCCTAGCGGGAGGGTTGATCTACAATGAGCAGTTCTTC
CDR3 protein: CSVEAPLAGGLIYNEQFF

D gene: TRBD1
clone size: many
J gene: TRBJ2-5
V gene: TRBV5-1
CDR3 DNA: TGCGCCAGCAGCTCCGGACAGGGGAAGGCGGAGACCCAGTACTTC
CDR3 protein: CASSSGQGKAETQYF

D gene: TRBD2
clone size: few
J gene: TRBJ2-1
V gene: TRBV11-3
CDR3 DNA: TGTGCCAGCAGCTTAGGGACCGGGACTAGCACATTGGATGAGCAGTTCTTC
CDR3 protein: CASSLGTGTSTLDEQFF

D gene: TRBD1
clone size: many
J gene: TRBJ2-1
V gene: TRBV5-1
CDR3 DNA: TGCGCCAGCAGCTTGGTCGAAACAGGGGTGGATGAGCAGTTCTTC
CDR3 protein: CASSLVETGVDEQFF

D gene: TRBD1
clone size: many
J gene: TRBJ1-1
V gene: TRBV5-1
CDR3 DNA: TGCGCCAGCAGCTTGGAGGGGGCGACTGAAGCTTTCTTT
CDR3 protein: CASSLEGATEAFF

D gene: TRBD1
clone size: many
J gene: TRBJ1-1
V gene: TRBV5-5
CDR3 DNA: TGTGCCAGCAGCCGGGACAGGGATACTGAAGCTTTCTTT
CDR3 protein: CASSRDRDTEAFF

D gene: NA
clone size: many
J gene: TRBJ2-5
V gene: TRBV5-4
CDR3 DNA: TGTGCCAGCAGCTCCCGCGAGACCCAAGAGACCCAGTACTTC
CDR3 protein: CASSSRETQETQYF

D gene: TRBD2
clone size: many
J gene: TRBJ2-7
V gene: TRBV20-1
CDR3 DNA: TGCAGTGCTAGGGTGGCGGGGACTACCTACGAGCAGTACTTC
CDR3 protein: CSARVAGTTYEQYF

D gene: NA
clone size: many
J gene: TRBJ2-1
V gene: TRBV10-3
CDR3 DNA: TGTGCCATCAGTGAGTCGCGGGGGACACCTTACCCAAGCTCCTACAATGAGCAGTTCTTC
CDR3 protein: CAISESRGTPYPSSYNEQFF

D gene: NA
clone size: once
J gene: TRBJ1-1
V gene: TRBV5-1
CDR3 DNA: TGCGCCAACAGCGCTGGGACGGCGAGGATTGAAGCTTTCTTT
CDR3 protein: CANSAGTARIEAFF

D gene: TRBD1
clone size: many
J gene: TRBJ2-7
V gene: TRBV7-9
CDR3 DNA: TGTGCCAGCACCCCCCGGTGGGACAGGGGGCGACACGAGCAGTACTTC
CDR3 protein: CASTPRWDRGRHEQYF

D gene: NA
clone size: many
J gene: TRBJ1-3
V gene: TRBV5-6
CDR3 DNA: TGTGCCAGCAGCTCCCTCCCGCGAAGATCTGGAAACACCATATATTTT
CDR3 protein: CASSSLPRRSGNTIYF

D gene: TRBD2
clone size: many
J gene: TRBJ2-3
V gene: TRBV9
CDR3 DNA: TGTGCCAGCAGCTCCGGGACTAACCTCGGCACAGATACGCAGTATTTT
CDR3 protein: CASSSGTNLGTDTQYF

D gene: TRBD1
clone size: many
J gene: TRBJ2-7
V gene: TRBV7-2
CDR3 DNA: TGTGCCAGCAGCTCCGACAGGGGGAGAACGAACGAGCAGTACTTC
CDR3 protein: CASSSDRGRTNEQYF

D gene: TRBD1
clone size: many
J gene: TRBJ2-2
V gene: TRBV18
CDR3 DNA: TGTGCCAGCTCAACCAACCGGGACAGGAGAAACACCGGGGAGCTGTTTTTT
CDR3 protein: CASSTNRDRRNTGELFF

D gene: TRBD2
clone size: many
J gene: TRBJ2-1
V gene: TRBV5-6
CDR3 DNA: TGTGCCAGCAGCTACTGGACTAGCGATGAGCAGTTCTTC
CDR3 protein: CASSYWTSDEQFF

D gene: NA
clone size: many
J gene: TRBJ2-1
V gene: TRBV20-1
CDR3 DNA: TGCAGTGCTAGTTGGGGGTCCCCTGAGCAGTTCTTC
CDR3 protein: CSASWGSPEQFF

D gene: NA
clone size: many
J gene: TRBJ2-6
V gene: TRBV13
CDR3 DNA: TGTGCCAGCAGCTCCCGGATTATGTCTGGGGCCAACGTCCTGACTTTC
CDR3 protein: CASSSRIMSGANVLTF

D gene: NA
clone size: many
J gene: TRBJ1-1
V gene: TRBV7-2
CDR3 DNA: TGTGCCAGCAGCCTCGACAGCGATGAAGCTTTCTTT
CDR3 protein: CASSLDSDEAFF

D gene: NA
clone size: many
J gene: TRBJ2-4
V gene: TRBV5-1
CDR3 DNA: TGCGCCAGCAGCTTGGAGGGGGTGGAGAGTCTGTACTTC
CDR3 protein: CASSLEGVESLYF

D gene: NA
clone size: many
J gene: TRBJ1-1
V gene: TRBV6-5
CDR3 DNA: TGTGCCAGCAGTGTTGGCCCCTTGGGGGACACTGAAGCTTTCTTT
CDR3 protein: CASSVGPLGDTEAFF

D gene: TRBD1
clone size: many
J gene: TRBJ1-1
V gene: TRBV29-1
CDR3 DNA: TGCAGCGTCCCAGGGGGGCGTAACACTGAAGCTTTCTTT
CDR3 protein: CSVPGGRNTEAFF

D gene: TRBD2
clone size: many
J gene: TRBJ2-1
V gene: TRBV29-1
CDR3 DNA: TGCAGCGTTCGACTAGCGGATTACAATGAGCAGTTCTTC
CDR3 protein: CSVRLADYNEQFF

D gene: NA
clone size: many
J gene: TRBJ2-7
V gene: TRBV7-9
CDR3 DNA: TGTGCCAGCGCCCCTCGCAGGGACTACGAGCAGTACTTC
CDR3 protein: CASAPRRDYEQYF

D gene: NA
clone size: many
J gene: TRBJ2-2
V gene: TRBV12-3/TRBV12-4
CDR3 DNA: TGTGCCAGCAGTTTACGGGACACTCTGTGGACCGGGGAGCTGTTTTTT
CDR3 protein: CASSLRDTLWTGELFF

D gene: NA
clone size: many
J gene: TRBJ2-5
V gene: TRBV27
CDR3 DNA: TGTGCCAGCAGCCCCCAACCGGGACGGACCTTCCGAGAGACCCAGTACTTC
CDR3 protein: CASSPQPGRTFRETQYF

D gene: NA
clone size: many
J gene: TRBJ1-1
V gene: TRBV7-8
CDR3 DNA: TGTGCCAGCAGCTTGGGAGCGCGGGGCAACACTGAAGCTTTCTTT
CDR3 protein: CASSLGARGNTEAFF

D gene: NA
clone size: many
J gene: TRBJ1-6
V gene: TRBV20-1
CDR3 DNA: TGCAGTGCTAGAGGAGAGGGACGAAGCTATAATTCACCCCTCCACTTT
CDR3 protein: CSARGEGRSYNSPLHF

D gene: NA
clone size: many
J gene: TRBJ2-5
V gene: TRBV7-6
CDR3 DNA: TGTGCCAGCAGCCCAAGAACGGGACTTCAAGAGACCCAGTACTTC
CDR3 protein: CASSPRTGLQETQYF

D gene: NA
clone size: many
J gene: TRBJ1-1
V gene: TRBV20-1
CDR3 DNA: TGCAGTGTTCACGCGGCAGGGAAGGAAACGAGGAACACTGAAGCTTTCTTT
CDR3 protein: CSVHAAGKETRNTEAFF

D gene: TRBD2
clone size: NA
J gene: TRBJ2-2
V gene: TRBV11-3
CDR3 DNA: TGTGCCAGCAGCTCCCTTAGGGAGGGCCCCGGGGAGCTGTTTTTT
CDR3 protein: CASSSLREGPGELFF

D gene: TRBD1
clone size: NA
J gene: TRBJ1-1
V gene: TRBV20-1
CDR3 DNA: TGCAGTGCTAGCTTCCGGGACAGGGGTGCTTTCTTT
CDR3 protein: CSASFRDRGAFF

D gene: NA
clone size: many
J gene: TRBJ2-2
V gene: TRBV20-1
CDR3 DNA: TGCAGTGCTAGAGATCACCTTAAGGGCAGGGGAAACACCGGGGAGCTGTTTTTT
CDR3 protein: CSARDHLKGRGNTGELFF

D gene: NA
clone size: many
J gene: TRBJ2-3
V gene: TRBV6-5
CDR3 DNA: TGTGCCAGCAGTTCTATGCTGAGTGGGTGGACAGATACGCAGTATTTT
CDR3 protein: CASSSMLSGWTDTQYF

D gene: NA
clone size: many
J gene: TRBJ2-7
V gene: TRBV14
CDR3 DNA: TGTGCCAGCAGCCAAGTGGCGGATCCCTACGAGCAGTACTTC
CDR3 protein: CASSQVADPYEQYF

D gene: TRBD2
clone size: many
J gene: TRBJ2-1
V gene: TRBV10-3
CDR3 DNA: TGTGCCATCAGATCTAGCGGGGGGAATTACAATGAGCAGTTCTTC
CDR3 protein: CAIRSSGGNYNEQFF

D gene: TRBD1
clone size: many
J gene: TRBJ2-7
V gene: TRBV20-1
CDR3 DNA: TGCAGTGCTGGGACAGTCGGCCCCTACGAGCAGTACTTC
CDR3 protein: CSAGTVGPYEQYF

D gene: NA
clone size: many
J gene: TRBJ2-7
V gene: TRBV7-9
CDR3 DNA: TGTGCCAGCAGCCACAGGGTTTCCCACGAGCAGTACTTC
CDR3 protein: CASSHRVSHEQYF

D gene: TRBD2
clone size: many
J gene: TRBJ2-3
V gene: TRBV20-1
CDR3 DNA: TGCAGTGCCGGGGGACTAGCGGGGGGCTCCCGCAGCACAGATACGCAGTATTTT
CDR3 protein: CSAGGLAGGSRSTDTQYF

D gene: TRBD1
clone size: many
J gene: TRBJ2-3
V gene: TRBV6-2/TRBV6-3
CDR3 DNA: TGTGCCAGCAGGACAGGGAGATCCACAGATACGCAGTATTTT
CDR3 protein: CASRTGRSTDTQYF

D gene: NA
clone size: many
J gene: TRBJ2-5
V gene: TRBV20-1
CDR3 DNA: TGCAGTGCTAGAGATGGCCGGAGGGCCCAAGAGACCCAGTACTTC
CDR3 protein: CSARDGRRAQETQYF